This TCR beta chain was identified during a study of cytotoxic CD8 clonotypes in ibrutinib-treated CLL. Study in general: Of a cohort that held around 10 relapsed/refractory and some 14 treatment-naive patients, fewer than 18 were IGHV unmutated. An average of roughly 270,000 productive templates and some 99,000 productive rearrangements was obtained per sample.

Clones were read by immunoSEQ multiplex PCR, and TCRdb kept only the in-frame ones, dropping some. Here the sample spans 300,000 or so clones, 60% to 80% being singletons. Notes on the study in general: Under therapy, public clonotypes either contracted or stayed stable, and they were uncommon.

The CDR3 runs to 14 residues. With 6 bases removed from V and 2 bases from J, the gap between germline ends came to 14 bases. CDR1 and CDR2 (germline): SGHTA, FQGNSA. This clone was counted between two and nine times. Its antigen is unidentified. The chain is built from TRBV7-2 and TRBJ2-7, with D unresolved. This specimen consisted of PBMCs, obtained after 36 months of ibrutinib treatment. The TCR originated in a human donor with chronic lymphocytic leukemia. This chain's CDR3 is CASRVHSFAYEQYF. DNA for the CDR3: TGTGCCAGCAGGGTTCATAGTTTTGCCTACGAGCAGTACTTC.